Shown below are 17 T cell receptor beta chains from a single sample sequenced in a study of T cells in Graves' hyperthyroidism and ophthalmopathy. TCR beta CDR3 regions were amplified from RNA transcripts. A first-round RT-PCR of the TCR CDR3 used the HTBI primer set. TCRdb fed the multiplex PCR reads into MiXCR, producing one record per CDR3 protein. Of about 270,000 distinct CDR3 sequences in the sample, 20% to 25% were seen once. The source material was blood. These receptors were taken from a young man with Graves' ophthalmopathy.

This rearrangement joins TRBV11-2 to TRBJ2-7, with D perhaps TRBD2 (5 bases). The CDR3 extends over 13 amino acids. Germline CDR1 reads SGHAT; CDR2 reads FQNNGV. Trimming cost V 2 bases and J 7 bases, with 12 bases left between them. CDR3 nucleotides: TGTGCCAGCAGCTTACCTAGTCGAGGGGAGCAGTACTTC. Protein: CASSLPSRGEQYF.

This clonotype has more than one count but fewer than ten. This rearrangement joins TRBV7-2 to TRBJ2-5; no reliable D call. The CDR3 loop spans 15 amino acids. Deletions cut 0 bases from V and 2 bases from J, with 10 bases between. Germline V gene lookup returns CDR1 SGHTA and CDR2 FQGNSA. The CDR3 DNA reads as TGTGCCAGCAGCTTAGCCGCCCTTGAGCAAGAGACCCAGTACTTC. Its protein product is CASSLAALEQETQYF.

The rearrangement links TRBV5-6 to TRBJ2-5, with TRBD2 matching 13 bases. This CDR3 has 16 amino acids. Germline trimming cut 0 bases from V and 5 bases from J; bases unmatched to any gene: 4. CDR1 SGHDT and CDR2 YYEEEE come from the germline V gene. The CDR3 DNA reads TGTGCCAGCAGCTTGGAGGGACTAGCGGGACTGGAGACCCAGTACTTC. Residues: CASSLEGLAGLETQYF.

This clonotype was seen a single time. This may be a read error, as it is one base from a much larger clone. The conserved phenylalanine or tryptophan normally closing the CDR3 is absent here, so this likely arose from a read error. This chain connects TRBV30 to TRBJ2-2; D is unresolved. Germline V gives CDR1 GTSNPN, CDR2 SVGIG (reference sequence). The CDR3 covers 12 residues. The V gene lost 5 bases and the J gene lost 5 bases, with 9 bases spanning the gap. The CDR3 protein is CAWALRTGELFS. The CDR3 DNA sequence: TGTGCCTGGGCCTTAAGAACCGGGGAGCTGTTTTCT.

This clonotype was detected a few times. The rearrangement uses TRBV18 and TRBJ2-3; possible D gene TRBD1, 5 bases. This CDR3 has 15 residues. The V end was cut by 3 bases, the J end by 3 bases, with 13 bases between. Germline V gene data show CDR1 as KGHSH and CDR2 as LQKENI. DNA of the CDR3: TGTGCCAGCTCACCGGGCGGCAGGGTGACAGATACGCAGTATTTT. Amino acid sequence: CASSPGGRVTDTQYF.

The chain combines TRBV6-1 with TRBJ1-6, with D possibly being TRBD1 (5 bases). V was clipped by 6 bases and J by 0 bases, with 12 bases between them. This CDR3 spans 16 amino acids. CDR1 is MNHNS and CDR2 is SASEGT in the germline V gene. CDR3 in DNA: TGTGCCAGCAGACTCGGGGCAAACTCCTATAATTCACCCCTCCACTTT. Protein: CASRLGANSYNSPLHF.

The V call is TRBV27, the J call TRBJ2-7; TRBD2 matches at 8 bases. The V gene end was trimmed by 3 bases and the J gene end by 3 bases; junction bases not matched to a gene: 4. The CDR3 is 14 amino acids. Germline values: CDR1 MNHEY, CDR2 SMNVEV (reference sequence). The CDR3 loop reads CASSFGRAYYEQYF. DNA of the CDR3: TGTGCCAGCAGTTTCGGGAGGGCTTACTACGAGCAGTACTTC.

This chain uses TRBV29-1 with TRBJ1-1; D remains ambiguous. The CDR3 covers 12 residues. CDR1 is SQVTM, CDR2 ANQGSEA, per germline. Deletions cut 6 bases from V and 5 bases from J, with 13 bases between. The CDR3 is CSVVNTGTEAFF. The CDR3 DNA reads as TGCAGCGTCGTTAACACGGGGACTGAAGCTTTCTTT. Filled out from reference TRBV29-1 and TRBJ1-1, the complete variable domain reads SAVISQKPSRDICQRGTSLTIQCQVDSQVTMMFWYRQQPGQSLTLIATANQGSEATYESGFVIDKFPISRPNLTFSTLTVSNMSPEDSSIYLCSVVNTGTEAFFGQGTRLTVV.

V and J are TRBV12-3 or TRBV12-4 and TRBJ2-1; tentatively, D is TRBD1 (5 bases). The V end was cut by 3 bases, the J end by 10 bases, with 19 bases between. There are 15 residues in the CDR3. Written as DNA, the CDR3 is TGTGCCAGCAGTTTGCAGGGTAGTCGTTCTTGGGAGCAGTTCTTC. Protein product: CASSLQGSRSWEQFF.

V is TRBV6-5 and J is TRBJ1-1; D might be TRBD1 (5 bases). The CDR3 totals 15 residues. Germline values: CDR1 MNHEY, CDR2 SVGAGI. The V end lost 2 bases, the J end lost 3 bases, and 13 bases lay between the germline ends. As DNA, the CDR3 is TGTGCCAGCAGTTACCCGTCGGGGGGACACACTGAAGCTTTCTTT. It encodes CASSYPSGGHTEAFF.

This clonotype was seen repeatedly, ten times or more. The V call is TRBV18, the J call TRBJ2-1, with D possibly being TRBD2 (5 bases). CDR3 size: 12 residues. Germline V lookup: CDR1 KGHSH, CDR2 LQKENI. V lost 8 bases and J lost 8, with 13 bases in between. In nucleotides, the CDR3 is TGTGCCAGCCGGGTCGGGGTCTATGAGCAGTTCTTC. Its protein is CASRVGVYEQFF.

The genes are TRBV20-1 and TRBJ2-1; 9 nucleotides match TRBD2. There are 16 residues in the CDR3. Per germline, CDR1 DFQATT and CDR2 SNEGSKA (reference sequence). V was clipped by 5 bases and J by 7 bases; unmatched bases: 15. The CDR3 DNA reads TGCAGTGCTCCAAGCCGATCTAGCGGGAAGAGGAATGAGCAGTTCTTC. Protein sequence: CSAPSRSSGKRNEQFF.

This clonotype has just a few counts. The chain employs TRBV18 and TRBJ1-6, with D tentatively TRBD1 (5 bases). Germline CDR1 is KGHSH and CDR2 is LQKENI. The V gene lost 3 bases and the J gene lost 6 bases, with 15 bases spanning the gap. The CDR3 contains 16 residues. In nucleotides, the CDR3 is TGTGCCAGCTCACCCGCAGAGACAGCGGGTAATTCACCCCTCCACTTT. Translating gives CASSPAETAGNSPLHF.

This clonotype was detected many times. The chain recombines TRBV15 with TRBJ2-5; no clear D gene. Germline V gene lookup returns CDR1 LNHNV and CDR2 YYDKDF (reference sequence). V lost 0 bases to trimming and J lost 13 bases, with 18 bases between them. The CDR3 totals 14 residues. CDR3 region: CATSRDLNYPVRYF. The CDR3 DNA is TGTGCCACCAGCAGAGATCTTAACTACCCCGTTCGGTACTTC. The full variable domain, in which reference TRBV15 and TRBJ2-5 provide the parts outside the CDR3, is DAMVIQNPRYQVTQFGKPVTLSCSQTLNHNVMYWYQQKSSQAPKLLFHYYDKDFNNEADTPDNFQSRRPNTSFCFLDIRSPGLGDTAMYLCATSRDLNYPVRYFGPGTRLLVL.

A word on this clonotype: The junction and the germline gene differ at one end; a read error may be behind it. The chain joins TRBV11-3 to TRBJ2-3; D remains unclear. This CDR3 is 15 amino acids long. Per the germline V gene, CDR1 is SGHNT and CDR2 is YENEEA. The CDR3 region is CTSSPLDRQRNTQYF. CDR3 nucleotides: TGTACCAGCAGCCCATTGGACCGACAAAGGAATACGCAGTATTTT.

The rearrangement uses TRBV30 and TRBJ2-1; 9 bases are shared with TRBD2. This CDR3 spans 14 amino acids. Germline V lookup: CDR1 GTSNPN, CDR2 SVGIG (reference sequence). The J segment lost 5 bases and the V segment lost 7 bases, leaving 9 bases of the junction unmatched. CDR3 nucleotide sequence: TGTGCCTACCTTAGCGGGAGTCGTCACAATGAGCAGTTCTTC. Translated: CAYLSGSRHNEQFF.

This clonotype occurred a few times. For the CDR3, the DNA is TGCAGTGCTTCTAGCGGGTTCACAGATACGCAGTATTTT. This encodes CSASSGFTDTQYF. V usage is TRBV20-1 and J usage is TRBJ2-3; 8 nucleotides match TRBD2. Germline-derived CDR1 and CDR2 are DFQATT and SNEGSKA (reference sequence). With 5 bases clipped from V and 2 bases from J, the junction kept 3 bases outside the gene matches. This CDR3 contains 13 residues.